Presented here are 25 T cell receptor beta chains from one specimen sequenced in a study of blood T cells in healthy people across ages. The use of a sample-barcoded 5' primer and a J-beta primer mix characterized a second PCR of about 7 to 12 cycles. TCRdb redid the calling of the 5' RACE reads with MiXCR, one entry per CDR3 protein. There are about a million distinct CDR3 sequences in the sample; 35% to 45% occur only once, and around 12% lies in the top ten. Sequenced input: blood. These receptor sequences come from a man aged 18-30 years in good health.

This clonotype was seen only a few times. The chain uses TRBV29-1 and TRBJ2-4; the D gene is possibly TRBD2 (5 bases). Germline loops: CDR1 SQVTM, CDR2 ANQGSEA. The CDR3 consists of 14 residues. The ends were cut back, 5 bases at V and 0 bases at J, with 11 bases in the middle. Here the CDR3 DNA reads TGCAGCGTTTCCGGGAAGCTAGCCAAAAACATTCAGTACTTC. This gives the protein CSVSGKLAKNIQYF.

This clonotype was seen only a few times. This chain joins TRBV7-2 and TRBJ2-1, with TRBD1 identical over 8 bases. V trimming: 1 base; J trimming: 5 bases; junction bases outside the gene matches: 1. In germline, CDR1 is SGHTA, CDR2 FQGNSA. The CDR3 contains 14 residues. The CDR3 sequence is CASSLDRGDNEQFF. The CDR3 bases are TGTGCCAGCAGCTTAGACAGGGGGGACAATGAGCAGTTCTTC.

This clonotype showed up just a few times. The chain has TRBV12-3 or TRBV12-4 and TRBJ1-1; 7 bases match TRBD1. With V trimmed by 5 bases and J by 1 base, 7 bases remained unmatched. The CDR3 has 15 residues. The CDR3 is CASSPPTGTNTEAFF. For the CDR3, the DNA is TGTGCCAGCAGTCCACCGACAGGGACGAACACTGAAGCTTTCTTT.

This clonotype was seen a handful of times. The chain uses TRBV10-3 and TRBJ1-5; D not certain. Germline CDR1 and CDR2: ENHRY and SYGVKD. The CDR3 runs 14 residues. Trimming took off 3 bases at V and 4 bases at J, with 10 bases between the two ends. The CDR3 protein is CAISDGSTNQPQHF. For the CDR3, the DNA is TGTGCCATCAGTGACGGCAGTACTAATCAGCCCCAGCATTTT.

In its sample, this clonotype was seen a few times. This rearrangement joins TRBV29-1 to TRBJ1-6; 10 nucleotides agree with TRBD1. The CDR3 contains 13 residues. Trimming took 6 bases from V and 10 from J; bases not matched to a gene: 6. Germline CDR1 SQVTM, CDR2 ANQGSEA. This CDR3 is CSVRPGQGSPLHF. In nucleotides, the CDR3 is TGCAGCGTCAGACCGGGACAGGGGTCACCCCTCCACTTT.

This clonotype was counted only a few times. The J gene is TRBJ1-4, the V gene TRBV2; D call uncertain. The CDR3 totals 13 residues. Germline V gene sequence: CDR1 SNHLY, CDR2 FYNNEI. Trimming left V 11 bases short and J 3 bases short, with 13 bases between. Here the CDR3 reads CAGLQSPNEKLFF. CDR3 bases: TGTGCCGGCTTACAGTCACCTAATGAAAAACTGTTTTTT.

The rearrangement links TRBV6-6 to TRBJ2-3, with D maybe TRBD1 (6 bases). Germline V gene data show CDR1 as MNHNY and CDR2 as SVGAGI (reference sequence). Trimming removed 11 bases at V and 5 bases at J, with 23 bases between. This CDR3 comprises 15 residues. The CDR3 region has the DNA TGTGCCGGCACCTACGGGGACATTCGGAGAGATACGCAGTATTTT. Translated, it gives CAGTYGDIRRDTQYF.

The chain combines TRBV4-1 with TRBJ2-1, with D perhaps assigned TRBD1 or TRBD2 (5 bases each). The length of the CDR3 is 13 residues. The V end was cut by 8 bases, the J end by 0 bases, with 8 bases between. In germline, CDR1 is MGHRA, CDR2 YSYEKL. The CDR3 reads CASGTVSYNEQFF. DNA for the CDR3: TGCGCCAGCGGGACGGTCTCCTACAATGAGCAGTTCTTC.

The J gene is TRBJ2-3, the V gene TRBV9, with D possibly TRBD1 on 5 matching bases. The CDR3 is 17 amino acids. Between the trimmed V and J ends, which lost 0 bases and 2 bases, there was a span of 16 bases. Germline V gene sequence: CDR1 SGDLS, CDR2 YYNGEE. Here the CDR3 DNA reads TGTGCCAGCAGCGTAGAACCAGGCAGGGCCTCCACAGATACGCAGTATTTT. Protein product: CASSVEPGRASTDTQYF.

The chain is built from TRBV20-1 and TRBJ2-3; no firm D call. CDR3 length: 13 amino acids. With 6 bases removed from V and 0 bases from J, the gap between germline ends came to 10 bases. Germline CDR1 and CDR2: DFQATT and SNEGSKA (reference sequence). CDR3: CSAETDSTDTQYF. The DNA of the CDR3 is TGCAGTGCGGAGACGGACAGCACAGATACGCAGTATTTT.

The chain recombines TRBV5-1 with TRBJ2-4; D may be TRBD1 or TRBD2 (5 bases each). V shed 4 bases and J shed 5 bases, with 16 bases lying between them. CDR1 and CDR2 (germline): SGHRS, YFSETQ. The CDR3 extends over 15 amino acids. CDR3 bases: TGCGCCAGCAGCCTCGAAGTCGGGGCCCAAAACATTCAGTACTTC. Encoded protein: CASSLEVGAQNIQYF. Full variable domain (rest looked up from reference TRBV5-1 and TRBJ2-4): KAGVTQTPRYLIKTRGQQVTLSCSPISGHRSVSWYQQTPGQGLQFLFEYFSETQRNKGNFPGRFSGRQFSNSRSEMNVSTLELGDSALYLCASSLEVGAQNIQYFGAGTRLSVL.

This clonotype was detected only a few times. The chain joins TRBV6-5 to TRBJ1-6; D unresolved. The V gene lost 8 bases and the J gene lost 0 bases, with 8 bases spanning the gap. CDR1 and CDR2 from the germline V gene are MNHEY and SVGAGI. CDR3 length: 14 amino acids. The CDR3 DNA reads TGTGCCAGCTGCCGTGCCTCCTATAATTCACCCCTCCACTTT. Protein sequence: CASCRASYNSPLHF.

V is TRBV7-9 and J is TRBJ2-1, with TRBD2 matching 13 bases. The CDR3 has 15 residues. V was clipped by 5 bases and J by 7 bases; unmatched bases: 5. Per germline, CDR1 SEHNR and CDR2 FQNEAQ (reference sequence). As DNA, the CDR3 is TGTGCCAGCAGCACCCCGGGACTAGCGGGGAATGAGCAGTTCTTC. This translates into CASSTPGLAGNEQFF.

V is TRBV24-1 and J is TRBJ2-1; 10 bases map to TRBD2. V was clipped by 2 bases and J by 7 bases; unmatched bases: 10. Germline loops: CDR1 KGHDR, CDR2 SFDVKD. The CDR3 consists of 17 residues. CDR3 bases: TGTGCCACCAGTGATTCGCTCCAGGGTAGCGGGGGGAATGAGCAGTTCTTC. This sequence encodes CATSDSLQGSGGNEQFF.

The chain combines TRBV6-5 with TRBJ2-7, with a weak D call TRBD2 (6 bases). V gave up 6 bases and J gave up 2 bases, with 11 bases separating them. The length of the CDR3 is 13 residues. Germline V gene sequence: CDR1 MNHEY, CDR2 SVGAGI. DNA of the CDR3: TGTGCCAGCAGACCTCCGGGGGCCTACGAGCAGTACTTC. Amino acid sequence: CASRPPGAYEQYF.

The chain carries TRBV6-1 and TRBJ2-7; weak D call: TRBD2 (6 bases). Trimming took 0 bases from V and 4 from J, leaving 13 bases between them. This CDR3 spans 15 amino acids. Looked up from germline, CDR1 is MNHNS and CDR2 is SASEGT. CDR3 sequence (DNA): TGTGCCAGCAGTGAAGCGCTTGGGGGGAGGTACGAGCAGTACTTC. It is translated as CASSEALGGRYEQYF.

CDR3 amino acids: CASLSGAVQPQHF. The CDR3 region has the DNA TGTGCCAGCTTATCCGGGGCAGTTCAGCCCCAGCATTTT. This chain connects TRBV6-2 or TRBV6-3 to TRBJ1-5, with TRBD1 as a possible D gene (5 bases). In germline, CDR1 is MNHEY, CDR2 SVGEGT. There are 13 residues in the CDR3. The germline V and J ends were trimmed by 8 bases and 6 bases, with 14 bases remaining between them.

The gene calls are TRBV20-1 and TRBJ2-3, with 8 bases lining up with TRBD2. V lost 6 bases and J lost 0; bases outside the gene matches: 5. The CDR3 extends over 14 amino acids. Per the germline V gene, CDR1 is DFQATT and CDR2 is SNEGSKA (reference sequence). The CDR3 spells CSADSGVSTDTQYF. In nucleotides, the CDR3 is TGCAGTGCAGATAGCGGGGTTAGCACAGATACGCAGTATTTT.

With regard to this clonotype: Sequence at one end of the junction differs from germline and may be a read error. J is TRBJ2-1 and V is TRBV4-2, with 7 positions matching TRBD1. The CDR3 sequence is 16 residues long. CDR1 and CDR2 from the germline V gene are LGHNA and YNFKEQ. Written as DNA, the CDR3 is TGTGCCGGCAGCCAAGATGGACAGGCCGCCTACAATGAGCAGTTCTTC. This encodes CAGSQDGQAAYNEQFF.

This chain links TRBV27 with TRBJ2-1; D is unresolved. Germline loops: CDR1 MNHEY, CDR2 SMNVEV (reference sequence). There are 17 residues in the CDR3. Deletions cut 8 bases from V and 0 bases from J, with 20 bases between. The CDR3 DNA sequence: TGTGCCAGCGGTTCCCATTCAGACGGATTCTCCTACAATGAGCAGTTCTTC. Translation gives CASGSHSDGFSYNEQFF.

The sample holds a few counts of this clonotype. The chain carries TRBV7-2 and TRBJ2-2; D gene uncertain. The germline V gene encodes CDR1 SGHTA and CDR2 FQGNSA. The CDR3 has 14 amino acids. V shed 6 bases and J shed 0 bases, with 8 bases lying between them. The CDR3 sequence: CASRGDANTGELFF. DNA of the CDR3: TGTGCCAGCAGAGGAGATGCGAACACCGGGGAGCTGTTTTTT. Based on the CDR3 plus reference TRBV7-2 and TRBJ2-2, the full variable domain is GAGVSQSPSNKVTEKGKDVELRCDPISGHTALYWYRQSLGQGLEFLIYFQGNSAPDKSGLPSDRFSAERTGGSVSTLTIQRTQQEDSAVYLCASRGDANTGELFFGEGSRLTVL.

This chain links TRBV7-9 with TRBJ1-1; D perhaps matches TRBD1 (5 bases). The CDR3 is 13 residues long. Germline loops: CDR1 SEHNR, CDR2 FQNEAQ (reference sequence). V lost 3 bases and J 10 bases, leaving 15 bases between the germline ends. CDR3 in DNA: TGTGCCAGCAGCTTTGACCGCGGAAGGGGAGCTTTCTTT. It yields the protein CASSFDRGRGAFF. Looking up the rest from reference TRBV7-9 and TRBJ1-1 gives the full variable domain: DTGVSQNPRHKITKRGQNVTFRCDPISEHNRLYWYRQTLGQGPEFLTYFQNEAQLEKSRLLSDRFSAERPKGSFSTLEIQRTEQGDSAMYLCASSFDRGRGAFFGQGTRLTVV.

This clonotype was observed a handful of times. The chain combines TRBV6-5 with TRBJ1-2, with 9 nucleotides matching TRBD1. CDR3 length equals 15 residues. After removal of 6 bases from V and 2 bases from J, the junction contained 7 bases not matched to a gene. Per the germline V gene, CDR1 is MNHEY and CDR2 is SVGAGI. The CDR3 DNA follows: TGTGCCAGCAGACCTGGGACAGGGAGCAACTATGGCTACACCTTC. Its translation: CASRPGTGSNYGYTF.

CDR3 nucleotide sequence: TGTGCCAGCAGGAAACCCGGGACGGGGGCCGGATACTATGGCTACACCTTC. It yields the protein CASRKPGTGAGYYGYTF. J is TRBJ1-2 and V is TRBV6-1, with D perhaps matching TRBD1 (6 bases). The germline CDR1 and CDR2 sequences are MNHNS and SASEGT. Between the trimmed V and J ends, which lost 6 bases and 3 bases, there was a span of 23 bases. CDR3 length equals 17 residues.

The sample holds one count of this clonotype. The rearrangement links TRBV25-1 to TRBJ2-3; D may match TRBD1 or TRBD2 (5 bases each). Germline CDR1 MGHDK, CDR2 SYGVNS. The CDR3 is 16 amino acids. Trimming cost V 3 bases and J 5 bases, with 18 bases left between them. The CDR3 DNA reads TGTGCCAGCAGTGATCGCGCTGGGGGTTCAGGAGATACGCAGTATTTT. Translating gives CASSDRAGGSGDTQYF.